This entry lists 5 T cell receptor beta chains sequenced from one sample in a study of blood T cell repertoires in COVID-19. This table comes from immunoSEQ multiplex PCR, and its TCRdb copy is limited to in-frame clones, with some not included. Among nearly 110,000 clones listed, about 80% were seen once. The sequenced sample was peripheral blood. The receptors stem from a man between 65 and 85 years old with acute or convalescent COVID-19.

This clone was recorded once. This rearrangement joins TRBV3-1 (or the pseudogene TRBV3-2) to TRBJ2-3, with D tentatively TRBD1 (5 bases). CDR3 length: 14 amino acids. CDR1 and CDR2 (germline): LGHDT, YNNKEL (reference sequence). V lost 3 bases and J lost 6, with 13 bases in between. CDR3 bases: TGTGCCAGCAGCCAGTCCAGGGCAGCCGATACGCAGTATTTT. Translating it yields CASSQSRAADTQYF.

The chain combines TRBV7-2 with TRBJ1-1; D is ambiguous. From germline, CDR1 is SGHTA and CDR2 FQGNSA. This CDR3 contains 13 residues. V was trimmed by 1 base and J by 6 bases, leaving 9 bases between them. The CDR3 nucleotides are TGTGCCAGCAGCTTAGGAGGAATCGCTGAAGCTTTCTTT. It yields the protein CASSLGGIAEAFF.

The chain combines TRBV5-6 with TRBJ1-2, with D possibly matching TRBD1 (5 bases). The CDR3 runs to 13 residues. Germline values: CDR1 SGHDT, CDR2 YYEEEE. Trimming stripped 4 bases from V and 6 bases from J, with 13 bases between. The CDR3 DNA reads TGTGCCAGCAGCCCCCAGGGTATTCATGGCTACACCTTC. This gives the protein CASSPQGIHGYTF.

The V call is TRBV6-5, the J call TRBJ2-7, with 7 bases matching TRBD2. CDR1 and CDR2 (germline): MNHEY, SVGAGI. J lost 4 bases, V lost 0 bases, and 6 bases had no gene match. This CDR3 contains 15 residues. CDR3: CASSYSSGGGYEQYF. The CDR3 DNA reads TGTGCCAGCAGTTACTCTTCGGGGGGTGGGTACGAGCAGTACTTC.

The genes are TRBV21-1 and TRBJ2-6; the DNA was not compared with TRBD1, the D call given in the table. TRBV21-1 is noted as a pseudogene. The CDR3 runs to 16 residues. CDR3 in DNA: TGTGCCAGCATCCTCTACAGGGGCACTGGGGCCAACGTCCTGACTTTC. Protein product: CASILYRGTGANVLTF.